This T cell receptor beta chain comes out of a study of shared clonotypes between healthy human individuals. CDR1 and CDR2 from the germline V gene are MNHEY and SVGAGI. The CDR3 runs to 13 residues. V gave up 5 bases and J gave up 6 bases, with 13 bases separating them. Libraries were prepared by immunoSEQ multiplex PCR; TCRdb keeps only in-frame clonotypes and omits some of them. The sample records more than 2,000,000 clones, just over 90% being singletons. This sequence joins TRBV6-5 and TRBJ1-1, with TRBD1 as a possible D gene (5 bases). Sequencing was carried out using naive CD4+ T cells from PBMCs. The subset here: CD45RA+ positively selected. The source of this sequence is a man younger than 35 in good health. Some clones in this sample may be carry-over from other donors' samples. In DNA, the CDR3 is TGTGCCAGCAGTCCTTTTAGGGACGCTGAAGCTTTCTTT. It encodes CASSPFRDAEAFF.